A single sample gave rise to the 3 T cell receptor beta chains below, sequenced in a study of identifying expanded T cells in peripheral blood. Only in-frame clones appear in the TCRdb table, and some are missing; sequencing was by immunoSEQ multiplex PCR. The table lists approximately 100,000 clones, around 89% of them singletons. The sample consisted of blood. Source of these receptors: a person aged 18-70 years in good health.

The chain carries TRBV5-1 and TRBJ2-3; 8 bases agree with TRBD1. CDR3 length equals 13 residues. The germline gives CDR1 SGHRS, CDR2 YFSETQ. Losses at the gene ends were 4 bases for V and 6 bases for J; bases not matched to a gene: 4. The CDR3 here is CASSLQGADTQYF. The CDR3 DNA sequence: TGCGCCAGCAGCCTGCAGGGGGCTGATACGCAGTATTTT.

This clone appeared a single time. The J gene is TRBJ1-1, the V gene TRBV6-1; D is unclear. Trimming took 4 bases from V and 3 from J, leaving 12 bases between them. There are 14 residues in the CDR3. The germline V gene has CDR1 MNHNS and CDR2 SASEGT. The CDR3 is CASSVWRDHTEAFF. Written as DNA, the CDR3 is TGTGCCAGCAGTGTCTGGCGGGATCACACTGAAGCTTTCTTT.

The rearrangement links TRBV10-3 to TRBJ2-7; no firm D call. This CDR3 is 12 amino acids long. In germline, CDR1 is ENHRY, CDR2 SYGVKD. V lost 8 bases and J lost 4, with 12 bases in between. CDR3 in amino acids: CAISVKGYEQYF. The CDR3, as DNA: TGTGCCATCTCGGTTAAAGGTTACGAGCAGTACTTC.